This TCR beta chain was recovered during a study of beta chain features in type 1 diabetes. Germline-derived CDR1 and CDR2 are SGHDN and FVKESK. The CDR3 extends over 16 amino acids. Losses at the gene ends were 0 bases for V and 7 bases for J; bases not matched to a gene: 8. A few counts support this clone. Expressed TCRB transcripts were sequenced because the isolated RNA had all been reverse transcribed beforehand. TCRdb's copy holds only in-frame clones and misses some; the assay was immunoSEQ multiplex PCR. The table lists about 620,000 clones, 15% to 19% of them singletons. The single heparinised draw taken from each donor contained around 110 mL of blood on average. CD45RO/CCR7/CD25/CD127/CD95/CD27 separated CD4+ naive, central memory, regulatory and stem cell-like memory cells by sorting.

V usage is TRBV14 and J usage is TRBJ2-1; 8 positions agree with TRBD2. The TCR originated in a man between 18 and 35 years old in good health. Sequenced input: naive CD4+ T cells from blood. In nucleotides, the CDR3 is TGTGCCAGCAGCCAAGATCCCAGCGGGAGTAGGAATGAGCAGTTCTTC. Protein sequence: CASSQDPSGSRNEQFF.